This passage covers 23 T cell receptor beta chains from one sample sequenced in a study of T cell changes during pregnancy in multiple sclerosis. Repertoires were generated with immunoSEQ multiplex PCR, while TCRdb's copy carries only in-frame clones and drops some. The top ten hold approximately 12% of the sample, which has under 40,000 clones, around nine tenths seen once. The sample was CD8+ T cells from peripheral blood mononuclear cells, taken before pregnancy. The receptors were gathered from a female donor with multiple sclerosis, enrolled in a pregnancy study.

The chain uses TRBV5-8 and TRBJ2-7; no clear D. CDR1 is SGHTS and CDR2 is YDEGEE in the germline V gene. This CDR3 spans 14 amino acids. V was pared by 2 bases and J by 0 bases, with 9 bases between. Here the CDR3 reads CASSFSGSSYEQYF. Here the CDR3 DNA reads TGTGCCAGCAGCTTTTCGGGTTCCTCCTACGAGCAGTACTTC.

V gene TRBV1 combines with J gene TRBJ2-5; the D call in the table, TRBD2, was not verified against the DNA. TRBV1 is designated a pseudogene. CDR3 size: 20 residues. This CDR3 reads CTSSQDEEGRSGRPRETQYF. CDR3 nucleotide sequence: TGCACCAGCAGCCAAGATGAAGAGGGGAGGAGCGGGAGGCCGAGGGAGACCCAGTACTTC.

CDR3 amino acids: CASSSDSVYNEQFF. The DNA for the CDR3 is TGTGCCAGCAGCTCAGACAGTGTCTACAATGAGCAGTTCTTC. The V gene is TRBV9, the J gene TRBJ2-1, with TRBD1 as a possible D gene (5 bases). Trimming removed 4 bases at V and 3 bases at J, with 11 bases between. Germline assignment: CDR1 SGDLS and CDR2 YYNGEE. The CDR3 is 14 amino acids.

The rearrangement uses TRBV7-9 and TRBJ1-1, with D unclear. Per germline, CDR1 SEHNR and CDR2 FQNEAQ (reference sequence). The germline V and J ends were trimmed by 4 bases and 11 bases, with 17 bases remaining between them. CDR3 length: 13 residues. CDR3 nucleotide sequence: TGTGCCAGCAGCTCCGAGGGAGGGCCCCGGGCTTTCTTT. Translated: CASSSEGGPRAFF.

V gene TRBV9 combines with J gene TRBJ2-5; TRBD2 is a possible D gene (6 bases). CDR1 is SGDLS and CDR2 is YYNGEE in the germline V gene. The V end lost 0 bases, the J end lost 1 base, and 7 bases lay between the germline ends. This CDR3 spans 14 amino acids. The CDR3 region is CASSVGDSQETQYF. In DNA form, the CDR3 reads TGTGCCAGCAGCGTAGGGGACTCCCAAGAGACCCAGTACTTC.

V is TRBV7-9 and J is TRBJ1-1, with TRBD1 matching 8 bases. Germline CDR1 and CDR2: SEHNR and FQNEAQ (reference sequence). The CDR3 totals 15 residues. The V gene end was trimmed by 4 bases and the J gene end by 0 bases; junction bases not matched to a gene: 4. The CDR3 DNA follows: TGTGCCAGCAGCTCCCGACAGGGGATGAACACTGAAGCTTTCTTT. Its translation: CASSSRQGMNTEAFF. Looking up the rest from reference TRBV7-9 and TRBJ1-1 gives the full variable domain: DTGVSQNPRHKITKRGQNVTFRCDPISEHNRLYWYRQTLGQGPEFLTYFQNEAQLEKSRLLSDRFSAERPKGSFSTLEIQRTEQGDSAMYLCASSSRQGMNTEAFFGQGTRLTVV.

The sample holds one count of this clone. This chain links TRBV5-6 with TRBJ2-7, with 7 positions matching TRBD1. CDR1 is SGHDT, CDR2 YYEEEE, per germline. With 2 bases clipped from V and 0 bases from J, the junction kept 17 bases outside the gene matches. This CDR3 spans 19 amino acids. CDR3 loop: CASSLATGPLISSSYEQYF. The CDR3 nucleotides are TGTGCCAGCAGCTTAGCGACAGGGCCACTAATTAGTAGCTCCTACGAGCAGTACTTC.

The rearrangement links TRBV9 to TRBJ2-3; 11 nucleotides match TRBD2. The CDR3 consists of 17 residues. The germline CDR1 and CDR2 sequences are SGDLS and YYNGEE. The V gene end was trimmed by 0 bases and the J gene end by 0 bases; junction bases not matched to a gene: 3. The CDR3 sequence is CASSVEASGGSTDTQYF. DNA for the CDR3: TGTGCCAGCAGCGTAGAGGCTAGCGGGGGGAGCACAGATACGCAGTATTTT. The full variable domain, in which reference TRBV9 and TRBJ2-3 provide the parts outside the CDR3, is DSGVTQTPKHLITATGQRVTLRCSPRSGDLSVYWYQQSLDQGLQFLIQYYNGEERAKGNILERFSAQQFPDLHSELNLSSLELGDSALYFCASSVEASGGSTDTQYFGPGTRLTVL.

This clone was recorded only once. The CDR3 region is CASASATGVYGYTF. In DNA form, the CDR3 reads TGTGCCAGCGCCTCCGCCACAGGGGTGTATGGCTACACCTTC. The chain uses TRBV27 and TRBJ1-2; TRBD1 matches at 7 bases. Germline values: CDR1 MNHEY, CDR2 SMNVEV (reference sequence). V was pared by 8 bases and J by 5 bases, with 11 bases of the junction left unmatched. The CDR3 length is 14 residues.

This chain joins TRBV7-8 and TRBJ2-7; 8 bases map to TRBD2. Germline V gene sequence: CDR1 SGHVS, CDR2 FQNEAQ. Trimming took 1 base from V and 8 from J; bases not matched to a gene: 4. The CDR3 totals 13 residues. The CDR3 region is CASSLETSGQQYF. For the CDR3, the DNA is TGTGCCAGCAGCTTAGAAACTAGCGGCCAGCAGTACTTC.

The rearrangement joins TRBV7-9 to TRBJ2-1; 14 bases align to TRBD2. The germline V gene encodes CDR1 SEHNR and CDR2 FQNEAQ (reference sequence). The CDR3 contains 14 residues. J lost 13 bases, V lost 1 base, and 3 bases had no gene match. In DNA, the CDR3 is TGTGCCAGCAGCTTAGTGGGGACTAGCGGGGGCCAGTTCTTC. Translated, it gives CASSLVGTSGGQFF.

CDR3 loop: CASSLRTVEGDTQYF. The CDR3 nucleotides read TGCGCCAGCAGCCTGCGGACAGTCGAAGGGGATACGCAGTATTTT. The V and J genes are TRBV5-1 and TRBJ2-3; D is possibly TRBD1 (6 bases). Trimming took off 4 bases at V and 6 bases at J, with 18 bases between the two ends. The CDR3 is 15 amino acids. Looked up from germline, CDR1 is SGHRS and CDR2 is YFSETQ.

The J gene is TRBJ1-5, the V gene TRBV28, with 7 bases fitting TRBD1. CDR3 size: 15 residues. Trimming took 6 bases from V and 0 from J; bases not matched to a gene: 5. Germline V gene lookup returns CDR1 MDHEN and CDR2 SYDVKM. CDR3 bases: TGTGCCAGCAGCCCGACAGGGAGTAGCAATCAGCCCCAGCATTTT. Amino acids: CASSPTGSSNQPQHF.

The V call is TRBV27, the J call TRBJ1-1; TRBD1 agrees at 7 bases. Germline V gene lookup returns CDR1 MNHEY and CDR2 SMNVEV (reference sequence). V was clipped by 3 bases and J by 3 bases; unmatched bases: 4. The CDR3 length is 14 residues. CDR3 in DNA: TGTGCCAGCAGTTTTGGGCAGGGGGACACTGAAGCTTTCTTT. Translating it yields CASSFGQGDTEAFF.

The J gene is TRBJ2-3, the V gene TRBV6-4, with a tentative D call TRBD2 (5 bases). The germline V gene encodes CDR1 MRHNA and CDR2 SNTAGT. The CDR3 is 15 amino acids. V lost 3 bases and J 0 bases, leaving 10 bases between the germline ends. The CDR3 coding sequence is TGTGCCAGCAGTGAGGGAGACCCTAGCACAGATACGCAGTATTTT. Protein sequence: CASSEGDPSTDTQYF.

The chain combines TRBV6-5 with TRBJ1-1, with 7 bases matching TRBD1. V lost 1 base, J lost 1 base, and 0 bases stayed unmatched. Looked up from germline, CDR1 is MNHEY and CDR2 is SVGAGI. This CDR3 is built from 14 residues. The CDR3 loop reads CASSYWDRNTEAFF. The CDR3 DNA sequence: TGTGCCAGCAGTTACTGGGACAGGAACACTGAAGCTTTCTTT.

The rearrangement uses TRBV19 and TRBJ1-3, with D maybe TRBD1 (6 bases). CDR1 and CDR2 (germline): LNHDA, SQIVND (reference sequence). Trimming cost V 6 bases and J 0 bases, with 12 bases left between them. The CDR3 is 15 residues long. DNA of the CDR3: TGTGCCAGTAGCCCTATGGACAGCTCTGGAAACACCATATATTTT. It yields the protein CASSPMDSSGNTIYF.

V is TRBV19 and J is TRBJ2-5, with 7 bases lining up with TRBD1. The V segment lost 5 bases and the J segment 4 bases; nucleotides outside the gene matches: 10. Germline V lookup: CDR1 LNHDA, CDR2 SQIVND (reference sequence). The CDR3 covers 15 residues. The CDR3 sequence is CASSPDDRVPETQYF. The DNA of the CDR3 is TGTGCCAGTAGTCCTGACGACAGGGTCCCAGAGACCCAGTACTTC.

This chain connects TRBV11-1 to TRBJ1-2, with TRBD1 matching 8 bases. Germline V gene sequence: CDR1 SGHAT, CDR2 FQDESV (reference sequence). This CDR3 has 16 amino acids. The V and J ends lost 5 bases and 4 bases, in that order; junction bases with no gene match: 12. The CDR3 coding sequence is TGTGCCAGCAGCCCGGAGCTGGACAGGGTAGGCTATGGCTACACCTTC. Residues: CASSPELDRVGYGYTF.

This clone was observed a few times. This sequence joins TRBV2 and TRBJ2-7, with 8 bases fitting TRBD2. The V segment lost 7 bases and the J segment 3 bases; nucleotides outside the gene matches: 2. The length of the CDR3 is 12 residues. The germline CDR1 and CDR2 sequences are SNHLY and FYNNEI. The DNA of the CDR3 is TGTGCCAGCACGGGGGGGATCTACGAGCAGTACTTC. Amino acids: CASTGGIYEQYF.

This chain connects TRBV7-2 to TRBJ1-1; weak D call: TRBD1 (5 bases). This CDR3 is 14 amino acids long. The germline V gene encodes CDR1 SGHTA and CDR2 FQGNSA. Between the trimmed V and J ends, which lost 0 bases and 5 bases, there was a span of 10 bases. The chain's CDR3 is CASSLAPGWTEAFF. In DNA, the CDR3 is TGTGCCAGCAGCTTAGCGCCAGGGTGGACTGAAGCTTTCTTT. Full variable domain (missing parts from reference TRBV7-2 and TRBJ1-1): GAGVSQSPSNKVTEKGKDVELRCDPISGHTALYWYRQSLGQGLEFLIYFQGNSAPDKSGLPSDRFSAERTGGSVSTLTIQRTQQEDSAVYLCASSLAPGWTEAFFGQGTRLTVV.

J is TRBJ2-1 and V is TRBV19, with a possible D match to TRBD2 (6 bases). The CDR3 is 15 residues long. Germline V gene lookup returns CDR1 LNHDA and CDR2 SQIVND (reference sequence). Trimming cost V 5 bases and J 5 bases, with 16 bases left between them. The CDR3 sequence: CASSDRDWSNNEQFF. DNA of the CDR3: TGTGCCAGTAGTGACCGGGACTGGAGTAACAATGAGCAGTTCTTC.

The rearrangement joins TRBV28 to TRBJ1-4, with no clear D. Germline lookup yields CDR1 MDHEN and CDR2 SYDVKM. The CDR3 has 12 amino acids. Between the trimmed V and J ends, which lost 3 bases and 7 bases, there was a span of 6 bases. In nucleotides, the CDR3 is TGTGCCAGCAGTTTCCGGGGTGAAAAACTGTTTTTT. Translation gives CASSFRGEKLFF. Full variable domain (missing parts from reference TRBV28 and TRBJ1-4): DVKVTQSSRYLVKRTGEKVFLECVQDMDHENMFWYRQDPGLGLRLIYFSYDVKMKEKGDIPEGYSVSREKKERFSLILESASTNQTSMYLCASSFRGEKLFFGSGTQLSVL.